This record looks at one T cell receptor (beta chain) sequence and its context. Its antigen is unidentified. These data come from a study of cytomegalovirus exposure and HLA in healthy donors. Notes on the study in general: Being productive about 87% or about 30% of the time was typical of most TCR beta V segments in an earlier analysis.

Everyone who donated was a healthy bone marrow donor. In the PCR, 60 Vbeta and 13 Jbeta primers were used. Clones were sequenced by immunoSEQ multiplex PCR, and TCRdb holds only the in-frame ones, with some missing. The profile shows about 120,000 clones, around 77% of them singletons. The CDR3 covers 16 residues. The V gene's germline CDR1 is SGHDN and CDR2 FVKESK. V was cut by 2 bases and J by 2 bases, with 13 bases left in between. The genes are TRBV14 and TRBJ1-3, with a weak D call TRBD1 (5 bases). The material sequenced was PBMCs. The sequence was obtained from a man between 18 and 29 years old in good health and CMV-seropositive. The CDR3 sequence: CASSQRRGIAGNTIYF. For the CDR3, the DNA is TGTGCCAGCAGCCAAAGGCGGGGGATAGCTGGAAACACCATATATTTT.